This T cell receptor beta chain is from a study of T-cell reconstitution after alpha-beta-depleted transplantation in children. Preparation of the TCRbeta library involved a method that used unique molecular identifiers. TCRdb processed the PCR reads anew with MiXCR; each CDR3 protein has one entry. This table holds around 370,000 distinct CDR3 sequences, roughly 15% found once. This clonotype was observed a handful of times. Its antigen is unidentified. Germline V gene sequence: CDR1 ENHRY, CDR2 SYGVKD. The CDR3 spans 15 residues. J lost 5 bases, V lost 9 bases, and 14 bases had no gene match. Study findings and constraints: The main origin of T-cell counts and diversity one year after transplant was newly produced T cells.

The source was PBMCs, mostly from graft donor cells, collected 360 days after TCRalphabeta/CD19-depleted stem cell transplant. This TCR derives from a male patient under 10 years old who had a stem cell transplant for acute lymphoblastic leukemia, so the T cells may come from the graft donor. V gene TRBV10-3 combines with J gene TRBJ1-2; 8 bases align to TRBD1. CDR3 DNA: TGTGCCATGGCGGAACCCGGGACAGGTTTTTATGGCTACACCTTC. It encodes CAMAEPGTGFYGYTF.